What follows are 15 T cell receptor beta chains derived from one specimen sequenced in a study of cytomegalovirus exposure and HLA in healthy donors. 60 Vbeta and 13 Jbeta primers were used in PCR. This table comes from immunoSEQ multiplex PCR, and its TCRdb copy is limited to in-frame clones, with some not included. The table lists 150,000 or so clones, 73% of them singletons. The sample was PBMCs. The source of these receptors is a woman between 18 and 29 years old in good health and CMV-seronegative.

Only a few counts were recorded for this clone. The V call is TRBV6-5, the J call TRBJ1-2, with TRBD1 as a possible D gene (6 bases). Per the germline V gene, CDR1 is MNHEY and CDR2 is SVGAGI. The V end lost 5 bases, the J end lost 4 bases, and 11 bases lay between the germline ends. This CDR3 has 13 amino acids. CDR3 DNA sequence: TGTGCCAGCAGTGACAGGCTACTCTATGGCTACACCTTC. Protein: CASSDRLLYGYTF.

The chain has TRBV10-1 and TRBJ2-3; the D is unclear. The CDR3 is 11 amino acids. V was pared by 6 bases and J by 6 bases, with 7 bases between. CDR1 is WNHNN and CDR2 is SYGVQD in the germline V gene (reference sequence). CDR3 in amino acids: CASSLGDTQYF. DNA for the CDR3: TGCGCCAGCAGCCTTGGCGATACGCAGTATTTT.

The V gene is TRBV6-4, the J gene TRBJ2-5; TRBD2 aligns across 11 bases. V was pared by 11 bases and J by 3 bases, with 8 bases of the junction left unmatched. This CDR3 has 14 residues. Looked up from germline, CDR1 is MRHNA and CDR2 is SNTAGT. The CDR3 DNA sequence: TGTGCCGGCCAATCGGGACTAGCGGAAGAGACCCAGTACTTC. Encoded protein: CAGQSGLAEETQYF.

This clone was detected a few times. The chain carries TRBV4-3 and TRBJ2-6; TRBD2 is a possible D gene (5 bases). CDR1 and CDR2 from the germline V gene are LGHNA and YSLEER. The CDR3 is 14 amino acids. Trimming took off 6 bases at V and 4 bases at J, with 10 bases between the two ends. The DNA for the CDR3 is TGCGCCAGCAGGGAGGCGTCAGGGGCCAACGTCCTGACTTTC. Protein: CASREASGANVLTF.

Many counts were recorded for this clone. The sample holds other DNA sequences that translate to the same CDR3. The rearrangement uses TRBV11-3 and TRBJ2-1, with 8 bases aligning to TRBD1. The V gene's germline CDR1 is SGHNT and CDR2 YENEEA. There are 15 residues in the CDR3. After removal of 5 bases from V and 2 bases from J, the junction contained 5 bases not matched to a gene. CDR3 amino acids: CASSPTRGPYNEQFF. The DNA for the CDR3 is TGTGCCAGCAGCCCGACCAGGGGGCCCTACAATGAGCAGTTCTTC.

As DNA, the CDR3 is TGTGCCAGCAGCCTCACAGGGGGGACTGAAGCTTTCTTT. Translated, it gives CASSLTGGTEAFF. This rearrangement joins TRBV5-6 to TRBJ1-1; 8 bases align to TRBD1. V trimming: 4 bases; J trimming: 5 bases; junction bases outside the gene matches: 4. Germline lookup yields CDR1 SGHDT and CDR2 YYEEEE. The CDR3 length is 13 residues.

This clone is a singleton in its sample. The chain has TRBV4-1 and TRBJ2-7; D not resolved. The CDR3 consists of 13 residues. Trimming left V 1 base short and J 3 bases short, with 7 bases between. Germline assignment: CDR1 MGHRA and CDR2 YSYEKL. The CDR3 DNA reads as TGCGCCAGCAGCCAAGGCCTAAGCTACGAGCAGTACTTC. Its translation is CASSQGLSYEQYF.

The chain recombines TRBV27 with TRBJ1-2; D ambiguous. CDR3 length equals 15 residues. V was clipped by 1 base and J by 8 bases, with 17 bases between them. Germline V gene sequence: CDR1 MNHEY, CDR2 SMNVEV (reference sequence). The CDR3 region has the DNA TGTGCCAGCAGTTTATACGGGGTTGGCTTTCGAGGCTACACCTTC. Its protein product is CASSLYGVGFRGYTF.

The chain joins TRBV4-1 to TRBJ2-1; 10 nucleotides agree with TRBD1. The V and J ends lost 3 bases and 0 bases, in that order; junction bases with no gene match: 2. The CDR3 is 16 residues long. Looked up from germline, CDR1 is MGHRA and CDR2 is YSYEKL. The CDR3 spells CASSQGQGSSYNEQFF. The CDR3 coding sequence is TGCGCCAGCAGCCAGGGACAGGGGAGCTCCTACAATGAGCAGTTCTTC.

This clone was counted a single time. V gene TRBV11-2 combines with J gene TRBJ2-2; 11 bases match TRBD2. CDR3 length equals 18 residues. The J segment lost 1 base and the V segment lost 1 base, leaving 5 bases of the junction unmatched. Germline lookup yields CDR1 SGHAT and CDR2 FQNNGV. The CDR3, as DNA: TGTGCCAGCAGCTTAGGGCCGGGACTAGCGGAGAACACCGGGGAGCTGTTTTTT. It translates to CASSLGPGLAENTGELFF.

The chain uses TRBV5-4 and TRBJ1-1; D is unresolved. Trimming removed 2 bases at V and 1 base at J, with 3 bases between. Germline CDR1 SGHNT, CDR2 YYREEE (reference sequence). The CDR3 extends over 12 amino acids. CDR3 sequence (DNA): TGTGCCAGCAGCTTCAAGAACACTGAAGCTTTCTTT. It yields the protein CASSFKNTEAFF.

This clone came up a few times. The chain has TRBV7-3 and TRBJ1-1; TRBD1 might be the D (6 bases). V was pared by 5 bases and J by 1 base, with 8 bases between. CDR1 is SGHTA, CDR2 FQGTGA, per germline. The CDR3 has 13 residues. The CDR3 coding sequence is TGTGCCAGCAGCCCACAGGGGAACACTGAAGCTTTCTTT. It translates to CASSPQGNTEAFF.

This clone came up a few times. The chain has TRBV5-1 and TRBJ2-6, with D possibly TRBD1 on 6 matching bases. The CDR3 extends over 16 amino acids. CDR1 is SGHRS, CDR2 YFSETQ, per germline. V lost 4 bases, J lost 3 bases, and 14 bases lay in between. Here the CDR3 DNA reads TGCGCCAGCAGCCCGACCCCGACAGGTGGGGCCAACGTCCTGACTTTC. Its translation is CASSPTPTGGANVLTF.

Points on this clone: A read error may account for a junction end that differs from germline. The chain employs TRBV28 and TRBJ1-3; 8 bases map to TRBD1. Germline V gives CDR1 MDHEN, CDR2 SYDVKM. The CDR3 is 13 amino acids. Here the CDR3 DNA reads TGTGCCAGCAGTCAGGGGGCCGGAAACACCACATATTTT. It translates to CASSQGAGNTTYF.

This clone was detected only a few times. The chain recombines TRBV28 with TRBJ2-2; no clear D gene. This CDR3 is built from 12 residues. Germline-derived CDR1 and CDR2 are MDHEN and SYDVKM. V was cut by 6 bases and J by 6 bases, with 8 bases left in between. The CDR3: CASSSSPGELFF. The CDR3 DNA is TGTGCCAGCAGCTCTTCCCCCGGGGAGCTGTTTTTT.